These 25 T cell receptor beta chains share one sample of origin, sequenced in a study of T cells after posttransplantation cyclophosphamide. Cells defined as naive were viable CD3+CD4+ or CD3+CD8+ and CCR7+CD45RA+CD45RO-CD95-CD27+CD28+. The data were produced by immunoSEQ multiplex PCR, yet TCRdb's version contains in-frame clones alone and is incomplete. The repertoire holds some 20,000 clones, with 95% to 98% as singletons. Specimen: naive CD4+ T cells sorted from PBMCs. The receptors derive from a man aged 40-50 years in good health, CMV-negative, and a related stem cell transplant donor.

The table lists this clone with a count of one. This chain uses TRBV4-2 with TRBJ2-2; a possible D gene is TRBD2 (6 bases). CDR1 and CDR2 from the germline V gene are LGHNA and YNFKEQ. The V and J ends lost 5 bases and 4 bases respectively, with 11 bases between them. The length of the CDR3 is 14 residues. CDR3 protein: CASSAGRITGELFF. The CDR3 DNA follows: TGTGCCAGCAGCGCGGGAAGAATCACCGGGGAGCTGTTTTTT.

The rearrangement joins TRBV6-1 to TRBJ2-7; D is perhaps TRBD1 (7 bases). Germline lookup yields CDR1 MNHNS and CDR2 SASEGT. Trimming cost V 2 bases and J 4 bases, with 12 bases left between them. This CDR3 contains 14 residues. CDR3 sequence: CASSERAGGYEQYF. The CDR3 DNA follows: TGTGCCAGCAGTGAAAGGGCAGGGGGGTACGAGCAGTACTTC.

V gene TRBV5-4 combines with J gene TRBJ2-1, with TRBD2 identical over 9 bases. V was pared by 2 bases and J by 2 bases, with 2 bases of the junction left unmatched. CDR1 SGHNT and CDR2 YYREEE come from the germline V gene (reference sequence). CDR3 length: 15 amino acids. The chain's CDR3 is CASSLPSGTYNEQFF. The CDR3, as DNA: TGTGCCAGCAGCTTACCTAGCGGGACCTACAATGAGCAGTTCTTC.

This chain uses TRBV19 with TRBJ1-2; no clear D gene. The CDR3 extends over 12 amino acids. Germline CDR1 is LNHDA and CDR2 is SQIVND (reference sequence). V was pared by 7 bases and J by 3 bases, with 9 bases between. The DNA for the CDR3 is TGTGCCAGTACTAGTCTCTACTATGGCTACACCTTC. Its protein is CASTSLYYGYTF.

This clone was detected only a few times. The chain couples TRBV10-3 to TRBJ2-3, with 13 bases lining up with TRBD2. The V gene end was trimmed by 6 bases and the J gene end by 2 bases; junction bases not matched to a gene: 5. Germline CDR1 reads ENHRY; CDR2 reads SYGVKD. This CDR3 region has 16 residues. CDR3 sequence: CAIRETSGRHTDTQYF. CDR3 nucleotides: TGTGCCATCAGGGAGACTAGCGGGAGGCACACAGATACGCAGTATTTT.

DNA for the CDR3: TGTGCCAGCAGCTCTCGACTGGTTCTTAATGAAAAACTGTTTTTT. It translates to CASSSRLVLNEKLFF. V and J are TRBV7-9 and TRBJ1-4, with no clear D. V was shortened by 4 bases and J by 4 bases, with 13 bases between the two germline ends. Germline V CDR1 and CDR2: SEHNR, FQNEAQ (reference sequence). The CDR3 spans 15 residues.

This chain connects TRBV30 to TRBJ2-1; 11 bases are a match to TRBD2. This CDR3 is built from 15 residues. Germline CDR1 GTSNPN, CDR2 SVGIG (reference sequence). The V segment lost 0 bases and the J segment 6 bases; nucleotides outside the gene matches: 4. This CDR3 is CAWSVPLAGGNEQFF. CDR3 coding DNA: TGTGCCTGGAGTGTACCTCTAGCGGGAGGCAATGAGCAGTTCTTC.

The chain combines TRBV19 with TRBJ2-7; 11 bases agree with TRBD1. CDR3 size: 16 residues. Germline values: CDR1 LNHDA, CDR2 SQIVND (reference sequence). Trimming took 5 bases from V and 2 from J; bases not matched to a gene: 8. The CDR3 loop is CASSGGTGGTPYEQYF. CDR3 DNA sequence: TGTGCCAGTAGTGGGGGGACAGGGGGAACCCCCTACGAGCAGTACTTC.

The chain carries TRBV6-5 and TRBJ1-4, with 7 bases lining up with TRBD1. Germline lookup yields CDR1 MNHEY and CDR2 SVGAGI. Trimming took 4 bases from V and 6 from J; bases not matched to a gene: 11. The CDR3 extends over 16 amino acids. The CDR3 nucleotides are TGTGCCAGCAGTTCGCAGGTGCGAGGGGGCGATGAAAAACTGTTTTTT. The encoded protein is CASSSQVRGGDEKLFF.

The chain uses TRBV7-2 and TRBJ2-2; the match to TRBD2 covers 14 bases. Germline CDR1 reads SGHTA; CDR2 reads FQGNSA. V dropped 5 bases and J dropped 2; count of bases not matched to a gene: 10. This CDR3 is 19 amino acids long. The CDR3 DNA follows: TGTGCCAGCAGCCGCCGACTAGCGGGAGGGGACGGTAACACCGGGGAGCTGTTTTTT. It yields the protein CASSRRLAGGDGNTGELFF.

V gene TRBV5-8 combines with J gene TRBJ1-5; D may be TRBD1 (6 bases). Germline V CDR1 and CDR2: SGHTS, YDEGEE. Trimming cost V 0 bases and J 4 bases, with 11 bases left between them. This CDR3 region has 15 residues. The DNA for the CDR3 is TGTGCCAGCAGCTTGGATGGGACACATAATCAGCCCCAGCATTTT. Translation: CASSLDGTHNQPQHF.

The CDR3 loop is CASGGAGGRETQYF. The CDR3 region has the DNA TGTGCCAGCGGGGGGGCGGGAGGGCGGGAGACCCAGTACTTC. The V gene is TRBV28, the J gene TRBJ2-5; TRBD2 agrees at 9 bases. V gave up 8 bases and J gave up 5 bases; unmatched junction bases: 9. The germline CDR1 and CDR2 sequences are MDHEN and SYDVKM. The CDR3 has 14 residues. Full variable domain (outside the CDR3, taken from reference TRBV28 and TRBJ2-5): DVKVTQSSRYLVKRTGEKVFLECVQDMDHENMFWYRQDPGLGLRLIYFSYDVKMKEKGDIPEGYSVSREKKERFSLILESASTNQTSMYLCASGGAGGRETQYFGPGTRLLVL.

This chain connects TRBV2 to TRBJ2-7, with a weak D call TRBD2 (5 bases). Per germline, CDR1 SNHLY and CDR2 FYNNEI. Trimming shortened V by 4 bases and J by 2 bases, and 9 bases separated the two germline ends. This CDR3 has 13 amino acids. The chain's CDR3 is CASSAGITYEQYF. The CDR3 region has the DNA TGTGCCAGCAGTGCGGGAATCACCTACGAGCAGTACTTC.

This chain uses TRBV19 with TRBJ2-1; 9 bases are shared with TRBD2. V shed 5 bases and J 0 bases; nucleotides not matched to a gene: 17. Germline assignment: CDR1 LNHDA and CDR2 SQIVND (reference sequence). This CDR3 is 20 amino acids long. In DNA, the CDR3 is TGTGCCAGTAGTCGGGCTAGCGGGACGATCACCTTAAGCTCCTACAATGAGCAGTTCTTC. It codes for CASSRASGTITLSSYNEQFF.

The chain employs TRBV5-6 and TRBJ2-5; no definite D call. This CDR3 is 14 amino acids long. V shed 3 bases and J shed 2 bases, with 11 bases lying between them. Germline lookup yields CDR1 SGHDT and CDR2 YYEEEE. The CDR3 reads CASSSSRLQETQYF. The DNA for the CDR3 is TGTGCCAGCAGCTCTAGTAGACTTCAAGAGACCCAGTACTTC. Together with reference TRBV5-6 and TRBJ2-5, the CDR3 gives the full variable domain: DAGVTQSPTHLIKTRGQQVTLRCSPKSGHDTVSWYQQALGQGPQFIFQYYEEEERQRGNFPDRFSGHQFPNYSSELNVNALLLGDSALYLCASSSSRLQETQYFGPGTRLLVL.

This clone was recorded only once. The genes are TRBV11-2 and TRBJ1-5; D is uncertain. The V gene lost 0 bases and the J gene lost 5 bases, with 5 bases spanning the gap. The V gene's germline CDR1 is SGHAT and CDR2 FQNNGV. CDR3 size: 13 residues. In nucleotides, the CDR3 is TGTGCCAGCAGCTTAGAACGAGATCAGCCCCAGCATTTT. Translating gives CASSLERDQPQHF.

The chain links TRBV7-2 to TRBJ2-1; 13 bases fit TRBD2. From germline, CDR1 is SGHTA and CDR2 FQGNSA. V gave up 5 bases and J gave up 0 bases; unmatched junction bases: 10. This CDR3 region has 19 residues. The CDR3 is CASSPRGTSGMTSYNEQFF. The CDR3, as DNA: TGTGCCAGCAGCCCCCGAGGGACTAGCGGGATGACCTCCTACAATGAGCAGTTCTTC. Full variable domain (rest looked up from reference TRBV7-2 and TRBJ2-1): GAGVSQSPSNKVTEKGKDVELRCDPISGHTALYWYRQSLGQGLEFLIYFQGNSAPDKSGLPSDRFSAERTGGSVSTLTIQRTQQEDSAVYLCASSPRGTSGMTSYNEQFFGPGTRLTVL.

V and J are TRBV2 and TRBJ2-5; TRBD2 matches at 9 bases. The trim removed 0 bases at V and 4 bases at J, leaving 12 bases unmatched. Germline assignment: CDR1 SNHLY and CDR2 FYNNEI. This CDR3 spans 18 amino acids. The CDR3 nucleotides read TGTGCCAGCAGTGAAGCGCGGGGGGGAGGTGGCGGTCGAGAGACCCAGTACTTC. Its protein is CASSEARGGGGGRETQYF.

The rearrangement joins TRBV18 to TRBJ1-1; D remains ambiguous. Between the trimmed V and J ends, which lost 5 bases and 1 base, there was a span of 11 bases. Germline lookup yields CDR1 KGHSH and CDR2 LQKENI. This CDR3 has 14 residues. The CDR3 coding sequence is TGTGCCAGCTCATTGAGCCGGGAGAACACTGAAGCTTTCTTT. Its translation is CASSLSRENTEAFF.

The V call is TRBV28, the J call TRBJ2-1; 10 positions agree with TRBD2. The CDR3 spans 15 residues. The ends lost 2 bases at V and 9 bases at J; junction bases unmatched: 7. Germline CDR1 MDHEN, CDR2 SYDVKM. The chain's CDR3 is CASSLGLAGVSEQFF. The CDR3 bases are TGTGCCAGCAGTTTAGGTCTAGCGGGAGTATCTGAGCAGTTCTTC.

The chain links TRBV7-6 to TRBJ1-4; D unresolved. The germline V gene has CDR1 SGHVS and CDR2 FNYEAQ. The CDR3 totals 18 residues. V lost 0 bases and J lost 4, with 18 bases in between. The CDR3 loop is CASSLAPGSGMGNEKLFF. The CDR3 DNA is TGTGCCAGCAGCTTAGCGCCCGGCTCCGGGATGGGTAATGAAAAACTGTTTTTT.

The rearrangement links TRBV6-6 to TRBJ2-1; possible D gene TRBD1, 6 bases. Germline-derived CDR1 and CDR2 are MNHNY and SVGAGI (reference sequence). With 5 bases removed from V and 5 bases from J, the gap between germline ends came to 10 bases. The CDR3 sequence is 13 residues long. As DNA, the CDR3 is TGTGCCAGCAGTGCTAGGGGGAACAATGAGCAGTTCTTC. This encodes CASSARGNNEQFF.

The rearrangement uses TRBV28 and TRBJ1-6; 7 nucleotides align to TRBD1. CDR1 is MDHEN and CDR2 is SYDVKM in the germline V gene. The length of the CDR3 is 18 residues. The J segment lost 0 bases and the V segment lost 10 bases, leaving 15 bases of the junction unmatched. The CDR3 coding sequence is TGTGCCACCGCTCCGGGACAGTTAAAAGGCTCCTATAATTCACCCCTCCACTTT. This translates into CATAPGQLKGSYNSPLHF.

The chain couples TRBV6-1 to TRBJ1-2; no firm D call. The V end was cut by 5 bases, the J end by 7 bases, with 11 bases between. Germline CDR1 and CDR2: MNHNS and SASEGT. The length of the CDR3 is 12 residues. In DNA form, the CDR3 reads TGTGCCAGCAGTAATTCTGGGCTTGGCTACACCTTC. It translates to CASSNSGLGYTF.

The genes are TRBV10-2 and TRBJ2-1; 8 bases agree with TRBD2. With V trimmed by 6 bases and J by 9 bases, 10 bases remained unmatched. The V gene's germline CDR1 is WSHSY and CDR2 SAAADI. This CDR3 spans 14 amino acids. CDR3 sequence reads: CASRFPGGHGEQFF. DNA of the CDR3: TGCGCCAGCAGATTCCCGGGAGGGCATGGTGAGCAGTTCTTC.